This T cell receptor (beta chain) was documented in a study of T cell responses to AZD1222 COVID-19 vaccine. The CDR3 is 17 residues long. Germline CDR1 is LGHNA and CDR2 is YSLEER. Trimming removed 0 bases from V and 8 bases from J; junction bases left unmatched: 13. This clone appeared a single time. The antigen remains unidentified. The protocol was immunoSEQ multiplex PCR, while the TCRdb copy is restricted to in-frame clones and leaves out a portion. The sample has 200,000 to 250,000 clones, less than 95% seen once. Study-level findings and limits: Donors, mostly white British, included more females; clonal diversity was possibly underestimated.

The chain carries TRBV4-3 and TRBJ1-2; 9 nucleotides agree with TRBD1. The sequence was collected from an adult who received the MenACWY meningococcal vaccine as a control. Sequenced material: peripheral blood, taken 28 days after the second dose of the MenACWY control vaccine. This CDR3 is CASSQERTGVSAGGYTF. CDR3 nucleotides: TGCGCCAGCAGCCAAGAGAGGACAGGGGTAAGCGCGGGCGGCTACACCTTC.